Here is one T cell receptor beta chain with its context. This entry comes from a study of blood T cell repertoires in COVID-19. From germline, CDR1 is SQVTM and CDR2 ANQGSEA. This CDR3 is built from 12 residues. The germline V and J ends were trimmed by 7 bases and 8 bases, with 17 bases remaining between them. Sequencing was performed with immunoSEQ multiplex PCR; in TCRdb, only in-frame clones are kept and a portion is missing. Of around 35,000 clones in the sample, roughly 90% were seen once. This chain links TRBV29-1 with TRBJ1-2; TRBD1 is a possible D gene (5 bases). The sequence was collected from a man in his sixties with active COVID-19. The sample consisted of peripheral blood. The CDR3 reads CSATDGRGGYTF. DNA of the CDR3: TGCAGCGCCACGGACGGGCGGGGGGGCTACACCTTC. The complete variable domain, with remaining parts taken from reference TRBV29-1 and TRBJ1-2, reads SAVISQKPSRDICQRGTSLTIQCQVDSQVTMMFWYRQQPGQSLTLIATANQGSEATYESGFVIDKFPISRPNLTFSTLTVSNMSPEDSSIYLCSATDGRGGYTFGSGTRLTVV.